This entry is about one TCR beta chain. Its antigen is undetermined. Produced via immunoSEQ multiplex PCR; TCRdb's table is partial and in-frame only. The profile shows roughly 99,000 clones, more than 75% of them singletons. The sample is drawn from a study of T cell responses to AZD1222 COVID-19 vaccine. Study summary: Investigators merged groups given second doses at roughly 4 or roughly 12 weeks.

Findings and limits, study-wide: Two doses of AZD1222 preceded a rise in Spike-specific TCR breadth and depth. Clonal diversity may have been underestimated in mostly white British donors.

The receptor was derived from an adult in good health. Sequences were derived from peripheral blood, sampled on day 0 of AZD1222 vaccination.

The CDR3 coding sequence is TGTGCCAGCACCAATTATTTCGGGGCGGAGCAGTTCTTC. It specifies CASTNYFGAEQFF. The chain uses TRBV12-3 or TRBV12-4 and TRBJ2-1, with D perhaps matching TRBD1 or TRBD2 (5 bases each). This CDR3 comprises 13 residues. Trimming pared 7 bases from V and 10 bases from J, leaving 17 bases between.